The sequence of this T cell receptor beta chain was determined in a study of CD8 T cells in Susac syndrome. Germline V gene sequence: CDR1 MNHEY, CDR2 SVGAGI. Trimming removed 2 bases from V and 4 bases from J, with 9 bases in between. The CDR3 totals 15 residues. CD8+ and CD4+ blood T cells underwent TCR beta sequencing. Treatment-naive patients with stable or active relapsing-remitting disease served as multiple sclerosis controls. Isolation of CD8+ and CD4+ T cells was performed negatively, whereas enrichment of TEMRA cells was done by FACS. After extraction with the RNeasy kit, roughly 0.45 to 1 ug of the RNA was reverse transcribed using random hexamers. Amplification of TCR beta CDR3 by immunoSEQ multiplex PCR spanned 54 Vbeta and 13 Jbeta. TCRdb used MiXCR to reprocess the immunoSEQ multiplex PCR reads, holding one entry per CDR3 protein. The sample consists of 40,000 to 55,000 distinct CDR3 sequences, approximately 93% of them appearing once.

This chain uses TRBV6-5 with TRBJ1-6; D not certain. The sequence was obtained from a human donor with multiple sclerosis. The sequenced sample consisted of CD8+ T cells from PBMCs. CDR3 in DNA: TGTGCCAGCAGTTACAATCACAAATATAATTCACCCCTCCACTTT. Translation: CASSYNHKYNSPLHF.